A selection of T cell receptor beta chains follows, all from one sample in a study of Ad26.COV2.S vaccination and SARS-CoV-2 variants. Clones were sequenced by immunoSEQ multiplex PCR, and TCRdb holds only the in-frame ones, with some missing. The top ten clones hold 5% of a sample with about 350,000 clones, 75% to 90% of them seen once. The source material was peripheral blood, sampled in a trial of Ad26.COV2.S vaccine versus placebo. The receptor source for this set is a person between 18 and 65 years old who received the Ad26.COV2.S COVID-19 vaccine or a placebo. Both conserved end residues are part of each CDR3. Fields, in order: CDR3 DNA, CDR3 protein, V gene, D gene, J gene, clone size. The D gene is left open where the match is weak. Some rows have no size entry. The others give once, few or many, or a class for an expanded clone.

TGTGCCAGCAGTTTCCATGCAACTAATGAAAAACTGTTTTTT	CASSFHATNEKLFF	TRBV28	-	TRBJ1-4	-
TGTGCCAGCAGCCAAGGTCGGGCCAACTCCTACAATGAGCAGTTCTTC	CASSQGRANSYNEQFF	TRBV3-1/TRBV3-2	-	TRBJ2-1	-
TGTGCCAGTAGTCCTGACCGGCCATTCCTAAGGGAAGCTTTCTTT	CASSPDRPFLREAFF	TRBV19	-	TRBJ1-1	-
TGTGCCAGCAGCTTATCAGGGGCCAGGCTAGAAAAACTGTTTTTT	CASSLSGARLEKLFF	TRBV7-9	-	TRBJ1-4	-
TGTGCCAGCAGTTTATCGGGTCTGACCAATCAGCCCCAGCATTTT	CASSLSGLTNQPQHF	TRBV27	-	TRBJ1-5	-
TGTGCCAGCAGCTTACGACAGGGGGTCTTCGGGGAGCTGTTTTTT	CASSLRQGVFGELFF	TRBV7-6	TRBD1	TRBJ2-2	once
TGTGCCAGCAGACCCGGACTAGCGGGAGGGCCTGCGTATCGCACAGATACGCAGTATTTT	CASRPGLAGGPAYRTDTQYF	TRBV28	TRBD2	TRBJ2-3	-
TGTGCCAGCAGCCAAGATCTCCGCCACAGCTCCTACAATGAGCAGTTCTTC	CASSQDLRHSSYNEQFF	TRBV3-1/TRBV3-2	-	TRBJ2-1	-
TGTGCCAGCAGAGGGACTAGCGGGGGCATCAAAAACTACAATGAGCAGTTCTTC	CASRGTSGGIKNYNEQFF	TRBV2	TRBD2	TRBJ2-1	-
TGTGCCAGCTCACGGGACACCATGAACATTGAAGCTTTCTTT	CASSRDTMNIEAFF	TRBV18	-	TRBJ1-1	-
TGTGCCAGCAGACCAGACAGGGGAATTGAAAAACTGTTTTTT	CASRPDRGIEKLFF	TRBV11-1	TRBD1	TRBJ1-4	-
TGTGCCAGCAGCCGAACCGCTCGGAACGAGCAGTACTTC	CASSRTARNEQYF	TRBV7-9	-	TRBJ2-7	-
TGCGCCAGCAGCTCGGACACCTCTGGGGCCAACGTCCTGACTTTC	CASSSDTSGANVLTF	TRBV4-1	-	TRBJ2-6	-
TGTGCCAGCAGCCCCGGGCCCCTCGACGAGCAGTACTTC	CASSPGPLDEQYF	TRBV6-6	-	TRBJ2-7	-
TGCGCCAGCAGTCTTCTCTCGAGGGAGGCCCTGAACACTGAAGCTTTCTTT	CASSLLSREALNTEAFF	TRBV23-1	-	TRBJ1-1	-
TGTGCCAGCAGGCCCACCCCCGGGACAGGGGTCGAGCAGTACTTC	CASRPTPGTGVEQYF	TRBV6-5	TRBD1	TRBJ2-7	-
TGCGCCAGCACCGGACAGGGGAACACTGAAGCTTTCTTT	CASTGQGNTEAFF	TRBV10-2	TRBD1	TRBJ1-1	-
TGCGCCAGCAGCCAGGAACAGGGTCGAGAGACCCAGTACTTC	CASSQEQGRETQYF	TRBV4-1	-	TRBJ2-5	-
TGTGCCAGCTCACCAAGGAACCTGAACACTGAAGCTTTCTTT	CASSPRNLNTEAFF	TRBV18	-	TRBJ1-1	once
TGTGCCAGTAGTGTCCGCGGGGACGTAGGGGAAAAACTGTTTTTT	CASSVRGDVGEKLFF	TRBV19	-	TRBJ1-4	-
TGTGCCAGCAGCCAAGACAGTTACAGGGCAAGCTCTGGAAACACCATATATTTT	CASSQDSYRASSGNTIYF	TRBV4-2	-	TRBJ1-3	-
TGTGCCAGCAGCTCCAGGACTAGCGGGGGGTACAATGAGCAGTTCTTC	CASSSRTSGGYNEQFF	TRBV7-3	TRBD2	TRBJ2-1	-
TGTGCCAGCAGCAAAGCGGGACAGGGCGAGCAGTACTTC	CASSKAGQGEQYF	TRBV21-1	-	TRBJ2-7	-
TGTGCCAGTAGTATGTCGGCAGGGGGCAATCAGCCCCAGCATTTT	CASSMSAGGNQPQHF	TRBV19	-	TRBJ1-5	-
TGTGCCAGCAGCTTAGATCGACAGGGTGGCGAGCAGTACTTC	CASSLDRQGGEQYF	TRBV11-2	TRBD1	TRBJ2-7	few
TGTGCCAGCAGCGCCAACTCGCGGGTACAAGAGACCCAGTACTTC	CASSANSRVQETQYF	TRBV9	-	TRBJ2-5	-
TGTGCCAGCAGCTTAAAAGCGGGGGGACAAGAGACCCAGTACTTC	CASSLKAGGQETQYF	TRBV5-4	TRBD2	TRBJ2-5	-
TGTGCCAGTAGTCCCGCGGGGGAGCCTTACGAGCAGTACTTC	CASSPAGEPYEQYF	TRBV19	TRBD2	TRBJ2-7	once
TGTGCCAGTAGTTCGGGAACCTATGGCTACACCTTC	CASSSGTYGYTF	TRBV19	-	TRBJ1-2	-
TGTGCCAGCAGCAAGGGGGGGTTCAGGCTACCCCTCCACTTT	CASSKGGFRLPLHF	TRBV27	-	TRBJ1-6	-
TGCGCCAGCAGCCAGGACCGAAACTCCTACAATGAGCAGTTCTTC	CASSQDRNSYNEQFF	TRBV4-3	-	TRBJ2-1	-
TGCGCCAGCAGCCAAGCGGTAGCGGGGGGGTACAATGAGCAGTTCTTC	CASSQAVAGGYNEQFF	TRBV4-1	TRBD2	TRBJ2-1	few
TGTGCCAGCAGTTTATCTAAGACAGGCTACATGAACACTGAAGCTTTCTTT	CASSLSKTGYMNTEAFF	TRBV27	-	TRBJ1-1	-
TGTGCCAGCAGCTTCTGGCAGGGAGATCAGCCCCAGCATTTT	CASSFWQGDQPQHF	TRBV5-6	-	TRBJ1-5	-
TGCGCCAGCAGCCCGGGGGTAGCGGGACCCTCCTACAATGAGCAGTTCTTC	CASSPGVAGPSYNEQFF	TRBV5-1	TRBD2	TRBJ2-1	-
TGCGCCAGCAGCCCAACAGGGGATTCACCCCTCCACTTT	CASSPTGDSPLHF	TRBV4-3	TRBD1	TRBJ1-6	-
TGCGCCAGCAGTCAAGAGGAGCGTCACGACTACGAGCAGTACTTC	CASSQEERHDYEQYF	TRBV4-1	-	TRBJ2-7	-
TGCGCCAGCAGCCAAACTGGGTGGGGGAACACCGGGGAGCTGTTTTTT	CASSQTGWGNTGELFF	TRBV4-1	-	TRBJ2-2	-
TGTGCCAGCAGCCCCCCTTCGAAAGGTGAGCAGTTCTTC	CASSPPSKGEQFF	TRBV3-1/TRBV3-2	-	TRBJ2-1	-
TGTGCCAGTAGGCGAACTAGCGGGAACGTTGCAGATACGCAGTATTTT	CASRRTSGNVADTQYF	TRBV19	TRBD2	TRBJ2-3	once
TGTGCCAGCAGTGCGGGGACTAGCGGGAGTTTTCATGAGCAGTTCTTC	CASSAGTSGSFHEQFF	TRBV28	TRBD2	TRBJ2-1	-
TGTGCCAGCAGCCCAGGGGGGACTTCCTCCGGGGAGCTGTTTTTT	CASSPGGTSSGELFF	TRBV6-2/TRBV6-3	-	TRBJ2-2	-
TGTGCCAGCAGCTTTTTTAAGGGGAGCTCTGGAAACACCATATATTTT	CASSFFKGSSGNTIYF	TRBV11-2	-	TRBJ1-3	-
TGTGCCAGCAGTCCACAGGGTTGGTCCACTGAAGCTTTCTTT	CASSPQGWSTEAFF	TRBV2	-	TRBJ1-1	once
TGTGCCAGCAGCTTAGGGCAGGGTATTAATGAAAAACTGTTTTTT	CASSLGQGINEKLFF	TRBV7-9	-	TRBJ1-4	-
TGCAGCGTTCCGGGGGGCTGGGGTGGGACCCAGTACTTC	CSVPGGWGGTQYF	TRBV29-1	-	TRBJ2-5	-
TGTGCCAGCAGTACATCAGGGACTAGCGGCTACAATGAGCAGTTCTTC	CASSTSGTSGYNEQFF	TRBV28	TRBD2	TRBJ2-1	-
TGTGCCAGCAGATTCCGCGGGAAACTAGGGAAGCAGTACTTC	CASRFRGKLGKQYF	TRBV28	-	TRBJ2-7	few
TGTGCCAGCAGGCCAGATTCCACAGATACGCAGTATTTT	CASRPDSTDTQYF	TRBV5-5	-	TRBJ2-3	-
TGTGCCACCAGCAGGAATAGCGGGGAGGAGGAGACCCAGTACTTC	CATSRNSGEEETQYF	TRBV15	TRBD2	TRBJ2-5	once
TGTGCCTGGAGTATGACTGGCCCCACGCAGTATTTT	CAWSMTGPTQYF	TRBV30	-	TRBJ2-3	-
TGCGCCAGCAGCTGGGACAGGGAAAATGAAGCTTTCTTT	CASSWDRENEAFF	TRBV5-1	TRBD1	TRBJ1-1	-
TGTGCCAGCAAATACGATCGGTCTTTGAACACTGAAGCTTTCTTT	CASKYDRSLNTEAFF	TRBV6-5	-	TRBJ1-1	once
TGTGCCAGCAGTGAAGCGGGACGTAGCTCCTATAATTCACCCCTCCACTTT	CASSEAGRSSYNSPLHF	TRBV2	-	TRBJ1-6	-
TGTGCCAGCAGCCAAATGCAGGGCGAGACCCAGTACTTC	CASSQMQGETQYF	TRBV3-1/TRBV3-2	-	TRBJ2-5	few
TGTGCCAGCAGCTTAGCGTCGGGGCCGCTTAGCAATCAGCCCCAGCATTTT	CASSLASGPLSNQPQHF	TRBV7-9	-	TRBJ1-5	once
TGTGCCAGCAGCCAAGATGGAGGGAAGGCAGATACGCAGTATTTT	CASSQDGGKADTQYF	TRBV3-1/TRBV3-2	-	TRBJ2-3	once
TGTGCCAGTAGAACGGGCCAGGCCTCTTGGTTCTTC	CASRTGQASWFF	TRBV19	-	TRBJ2-1	-
TGTGCCAGCAGCTTAGGGGGCGGGGGCTCGACCCTCGGTTCACCCCTCCACTTT	CASSLGGGGSTLGSPLHF	TRBV7-8	-	TRBJ1-6	-
TGCGCCAGCAGCTTCATGGGGGATAATGAAAAACTGTTTTTT	CASSFMGDNEKLFF	TRBV5-1	-	TRBJ1-4	-